This T cell receptor (beta chain) was captured by sequencing in a study of CD8+CD57+ T cells in acquired aplastic anemia. This clonotype was recorded at least ten times. For sequencing, patients were chosen who had shown expansion of CD8+CD57+ cells by flow cytometry. The V gene's germline CDR1 is DFQATT and CDR2 SNEGSKA (reference sequence). The CDR3 spans 10 residues. V was pared by 6 bases and J by 5 bases, with 7 bases between. Genomic DNA, serving as template, underwent TCR beta VDJ and CDR3 profiling. TCRdb itself ran the reads through MiXCR, one entry per CDR3 protein. This table has approximately 150,000 distinct CDR3 sequences, about 45% appearing once.

The receptor was derived from a human donor with aplastic anemia. Sequencing was done on a sample of sorted CD4+, CD8+, or CD8+CD57+ T cells (not recorded which) from PBMCs. This sequence joins TRBV20-1 and TRBJ1-2; no reliable D call. The CDR3 nucleotides are TGCAGTGCAACAGAATATGGCTACACCTTC. It codes for CSATEYGYTF.